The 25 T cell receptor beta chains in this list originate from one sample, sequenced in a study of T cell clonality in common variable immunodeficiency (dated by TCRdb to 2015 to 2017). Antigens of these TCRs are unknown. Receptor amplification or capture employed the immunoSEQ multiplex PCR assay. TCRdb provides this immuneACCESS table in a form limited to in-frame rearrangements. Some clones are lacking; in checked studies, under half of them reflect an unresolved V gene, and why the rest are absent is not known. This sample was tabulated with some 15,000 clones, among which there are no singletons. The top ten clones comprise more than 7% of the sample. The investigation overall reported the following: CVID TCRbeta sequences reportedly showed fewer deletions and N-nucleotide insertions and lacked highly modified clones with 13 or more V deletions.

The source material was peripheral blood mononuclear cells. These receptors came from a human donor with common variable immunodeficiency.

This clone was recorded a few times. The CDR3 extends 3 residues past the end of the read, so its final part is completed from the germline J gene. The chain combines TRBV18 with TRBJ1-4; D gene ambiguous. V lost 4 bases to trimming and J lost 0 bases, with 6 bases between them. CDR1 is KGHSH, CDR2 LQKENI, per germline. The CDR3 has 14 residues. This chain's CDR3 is CASSLRATNEKLFF. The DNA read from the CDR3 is TGTGCCAGCTCACTACGGGCAACTAATGAAAAA.

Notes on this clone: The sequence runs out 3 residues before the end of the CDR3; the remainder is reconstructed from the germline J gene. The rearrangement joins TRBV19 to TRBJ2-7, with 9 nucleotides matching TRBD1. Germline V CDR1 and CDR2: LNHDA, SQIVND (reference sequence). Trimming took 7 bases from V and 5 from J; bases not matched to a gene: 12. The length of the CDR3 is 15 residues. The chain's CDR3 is CASKFAGTGSDEQYF. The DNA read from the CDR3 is TGTGCCAGTAAATTTGCAGGGACAGGGTCCGACGAG.

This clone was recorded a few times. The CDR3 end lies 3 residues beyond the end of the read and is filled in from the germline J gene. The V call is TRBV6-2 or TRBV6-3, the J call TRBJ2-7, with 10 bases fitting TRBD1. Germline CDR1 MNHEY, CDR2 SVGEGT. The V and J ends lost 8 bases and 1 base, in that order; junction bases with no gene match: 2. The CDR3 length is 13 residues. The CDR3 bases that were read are TGTGCCAGCCGGACAGGGGGATCCTACGAG. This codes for CASRTGGSYE. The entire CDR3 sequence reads CASRTGGSYEQYF.

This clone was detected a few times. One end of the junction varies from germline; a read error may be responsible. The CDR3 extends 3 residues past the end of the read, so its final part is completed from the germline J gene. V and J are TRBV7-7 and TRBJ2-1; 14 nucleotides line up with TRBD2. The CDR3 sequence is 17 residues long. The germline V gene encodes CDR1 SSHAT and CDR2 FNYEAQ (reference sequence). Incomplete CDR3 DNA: TGTGCTAGCAGCCTCAGACTAGCGGGGGGGCCTGGCGATGAG. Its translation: CASSLRLAGGPGDE. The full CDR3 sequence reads CASSLRLAGGPGDEQFF.

The sequenced CDR3 bases are TGTGCCAGTAGTATAAGAGGACAGGGTTGGGATGAG. Protein: CASSIRGQGWDE. The entire CDR3 is CASSIRGQGWDEQFF. The V gene is TRBV19, the J gene TRBJ2-1, with 8 bases aligning to TRBD1. The CDR3 end lies 3 residues beyond the end of the read and is filled in from the germline J gene. V shed 2 bases and J 8 bases; nucleotides not matched to a gene: 8. The CDR3 totals 15 residues. Germline V gene data show CDR1 as LNHDA and CDR2 as SQIVND (reference sequence).

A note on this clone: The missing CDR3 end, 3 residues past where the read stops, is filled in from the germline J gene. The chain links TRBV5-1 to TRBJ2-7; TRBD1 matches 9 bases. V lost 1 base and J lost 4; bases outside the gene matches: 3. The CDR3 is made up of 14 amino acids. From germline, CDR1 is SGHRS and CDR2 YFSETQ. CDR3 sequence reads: CASSLLQGAYEQYF. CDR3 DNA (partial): TGCGCCAGCAGCTTGTTACAGGGGGCGTACGAG.

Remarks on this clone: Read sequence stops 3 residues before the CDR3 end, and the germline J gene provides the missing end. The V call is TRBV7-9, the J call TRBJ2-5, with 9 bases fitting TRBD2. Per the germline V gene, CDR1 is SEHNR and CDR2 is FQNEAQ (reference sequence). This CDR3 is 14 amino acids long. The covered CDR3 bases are TGTGCCAGCAGCTTTTCACTAGCGGGTGACACC. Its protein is CASSFSLAGDT. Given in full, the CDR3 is CASSFSLAGDTQYF.

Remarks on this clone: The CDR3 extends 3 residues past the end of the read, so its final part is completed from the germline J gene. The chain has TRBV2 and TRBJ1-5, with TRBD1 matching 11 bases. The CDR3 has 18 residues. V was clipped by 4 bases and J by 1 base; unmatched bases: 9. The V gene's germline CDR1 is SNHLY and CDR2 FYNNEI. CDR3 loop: CASSVVGTGGLSNQPQHF. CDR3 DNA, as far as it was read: TGTGCCAGCAGTGTGGTGGGGACAGGGGGTTTAAGCAATCAGCCC.

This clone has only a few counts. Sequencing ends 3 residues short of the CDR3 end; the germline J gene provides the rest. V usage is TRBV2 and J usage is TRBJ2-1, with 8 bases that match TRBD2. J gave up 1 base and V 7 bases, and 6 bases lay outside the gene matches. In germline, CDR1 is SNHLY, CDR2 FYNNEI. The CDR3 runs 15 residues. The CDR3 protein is CASTGVAGSYNEQFF. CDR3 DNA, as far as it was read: TGTGCCAGCACCGGGGTAGCGGGGTCCTACAATGAG.

Incomplete CDR3 DNA: TGTGCCAGTAGTAAAGCGGGGGGGCTCGCAGGGGAGACC. This gives the protein CASSKAGGLAGET. The CDR3 as a whole reads CASSKAGGLAGETQYF. V and J are TRBV19 and TRBJ2-5, with 10 bases matching TRBD2. The read falls 3 residues short of the CDR3 end, and the missing part is taken from the germline J gene. The CDR3 sequence is 16 residues long. The germline V gene has CDR1 LNHDA and CDR2 SQIVND (reference sequence). Losses at the gene ends were 4 bases for V and 5 bases for J; bases not matched to a gene: 10.

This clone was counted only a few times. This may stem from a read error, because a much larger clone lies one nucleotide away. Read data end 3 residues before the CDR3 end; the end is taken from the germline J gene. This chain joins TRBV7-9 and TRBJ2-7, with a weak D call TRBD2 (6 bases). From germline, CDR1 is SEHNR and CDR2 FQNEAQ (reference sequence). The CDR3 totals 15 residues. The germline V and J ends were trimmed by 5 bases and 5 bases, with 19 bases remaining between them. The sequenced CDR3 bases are TGTGCCAGCAGCGACCTGACTAGTGAGGGCGACGAG. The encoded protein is CASSDLTSEGDE. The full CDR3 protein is CASSDLTSEGDEQYF.

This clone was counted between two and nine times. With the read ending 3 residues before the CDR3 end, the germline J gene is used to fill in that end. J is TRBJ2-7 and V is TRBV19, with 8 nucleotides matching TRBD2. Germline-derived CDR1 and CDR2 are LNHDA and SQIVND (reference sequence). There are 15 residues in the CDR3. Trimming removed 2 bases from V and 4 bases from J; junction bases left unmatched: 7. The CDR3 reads CASSIHGGAGYEQYF. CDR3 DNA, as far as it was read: TGTGCCAGTAGTATACACGGGGGGGCCGGGTACGAG. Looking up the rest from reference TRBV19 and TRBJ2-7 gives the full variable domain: DGGITQSPKYLFRKEGQNVTLSCEQNLNHDAMYWYRQDPGQGLRLIYYSQIVNDFQKGDIAEGYSVSREKKESFPLTVTSAQKNPTAFYLCASSIHGGAGYEQYFGPGTRLTVT.

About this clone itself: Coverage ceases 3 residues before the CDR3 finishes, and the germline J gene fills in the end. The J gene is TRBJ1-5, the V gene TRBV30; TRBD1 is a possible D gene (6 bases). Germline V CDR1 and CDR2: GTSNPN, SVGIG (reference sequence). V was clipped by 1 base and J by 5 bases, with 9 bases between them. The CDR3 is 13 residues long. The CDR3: CAWSGDNHQPQHF. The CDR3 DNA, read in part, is TGTGCCTGGAGTGGGGACAACCATCAGCCC.

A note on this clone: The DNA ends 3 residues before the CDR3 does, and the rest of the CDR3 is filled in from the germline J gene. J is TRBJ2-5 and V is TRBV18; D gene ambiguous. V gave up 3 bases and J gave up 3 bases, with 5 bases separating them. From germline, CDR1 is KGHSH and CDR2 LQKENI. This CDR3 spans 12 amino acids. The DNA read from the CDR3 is TGTGCCAGCTCACCTTCCGAAGAGACC. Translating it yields CASSPSEET. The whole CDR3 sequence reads CASSPSEETQYF.

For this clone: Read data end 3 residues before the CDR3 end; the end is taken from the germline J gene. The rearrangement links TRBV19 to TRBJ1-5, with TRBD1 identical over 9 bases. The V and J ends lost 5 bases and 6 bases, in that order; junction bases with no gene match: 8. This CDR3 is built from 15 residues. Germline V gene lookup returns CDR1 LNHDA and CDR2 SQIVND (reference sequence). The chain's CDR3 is CASSGGQGAAQPQHF. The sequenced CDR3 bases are TGTGCCAGTAGTGGGGGACAGGGTGCCGCTCAGCCC.

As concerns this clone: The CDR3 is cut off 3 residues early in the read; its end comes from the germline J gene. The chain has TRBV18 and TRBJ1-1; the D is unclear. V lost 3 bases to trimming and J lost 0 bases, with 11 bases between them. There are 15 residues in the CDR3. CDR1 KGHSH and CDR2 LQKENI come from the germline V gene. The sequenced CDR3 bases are TGTGCCAGCTCACCCCGCGTCCTGTTGAACACTGAA. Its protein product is CASSPRVLLNTE. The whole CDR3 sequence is CASSPRVLLNTEAFF.

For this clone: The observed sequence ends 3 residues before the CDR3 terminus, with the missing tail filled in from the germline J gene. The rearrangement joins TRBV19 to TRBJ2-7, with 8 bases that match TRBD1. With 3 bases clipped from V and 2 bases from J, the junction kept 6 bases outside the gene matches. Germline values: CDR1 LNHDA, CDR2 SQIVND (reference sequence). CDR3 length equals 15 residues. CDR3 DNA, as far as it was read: TGTGCCAGTAGTATTGGGCAGGGGGCACCCTACGAG. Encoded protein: CASSIGQGAPYE. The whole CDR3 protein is CASSIGQGAPYEQYF. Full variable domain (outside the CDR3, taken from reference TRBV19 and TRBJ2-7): DGGITQSPKYLFRKEGQNVTLSCEQNLNHDAMYWYRQDPGQGLRLIYYSQIVNDFQKGDIAEGYSVSREKKESFPLTVTSAQKNPTAFYLCASSIGQGAPYEQYFGPGTRLTVT.

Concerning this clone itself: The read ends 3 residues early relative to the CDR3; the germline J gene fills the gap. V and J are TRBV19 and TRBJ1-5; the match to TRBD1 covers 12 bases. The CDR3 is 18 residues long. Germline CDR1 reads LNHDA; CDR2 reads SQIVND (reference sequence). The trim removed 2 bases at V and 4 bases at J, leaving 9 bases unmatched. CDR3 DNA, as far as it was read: TGTGCCAGTAGTATAAGGGGGACAGGGGGCGCGAGAAATCAGCCC. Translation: CASSIRGTGGARNQP. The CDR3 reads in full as CASSIRGTGGARNQPQHF.

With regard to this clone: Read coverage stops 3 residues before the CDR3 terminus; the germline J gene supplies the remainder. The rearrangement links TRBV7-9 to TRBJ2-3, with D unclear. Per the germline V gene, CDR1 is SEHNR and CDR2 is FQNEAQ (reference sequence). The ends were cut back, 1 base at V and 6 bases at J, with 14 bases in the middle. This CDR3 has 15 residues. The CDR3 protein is CASSLVRSSSDTQYF. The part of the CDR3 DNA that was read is TGTGCCAGCAGCTTAGTTCGGTCCTCTTCGGATACG.

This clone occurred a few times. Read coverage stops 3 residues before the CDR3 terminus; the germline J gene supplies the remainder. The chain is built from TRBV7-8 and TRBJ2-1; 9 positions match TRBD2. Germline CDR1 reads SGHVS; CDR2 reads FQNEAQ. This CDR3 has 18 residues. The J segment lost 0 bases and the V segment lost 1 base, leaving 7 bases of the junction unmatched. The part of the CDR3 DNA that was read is TGTGCCAGCAGCTTAGTTAGGGCGGGGGGGTCCTCCTACAATGAG. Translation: CASSLVRAGGSSYNE. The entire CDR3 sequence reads CASSLVRAGGSSYNEQFF.

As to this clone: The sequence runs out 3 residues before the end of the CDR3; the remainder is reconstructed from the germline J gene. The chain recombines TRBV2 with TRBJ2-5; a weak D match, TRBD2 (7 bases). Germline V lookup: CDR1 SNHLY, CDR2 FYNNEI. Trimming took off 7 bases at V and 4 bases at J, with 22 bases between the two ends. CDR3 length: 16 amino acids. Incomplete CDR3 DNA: TGTGCCAGCAATCCCCCCTCGGGGAGGGGGGGAGAGACC. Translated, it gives CASNPPSGRGGET. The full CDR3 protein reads CASNPPSGRGGETQYF.

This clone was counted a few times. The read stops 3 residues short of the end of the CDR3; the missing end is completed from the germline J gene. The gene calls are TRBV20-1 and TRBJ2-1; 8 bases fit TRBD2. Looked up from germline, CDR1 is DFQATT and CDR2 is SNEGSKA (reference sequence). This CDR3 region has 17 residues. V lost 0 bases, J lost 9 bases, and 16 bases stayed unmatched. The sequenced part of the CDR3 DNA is TGCAGTGCTAGAGATTGGGGCAGGGGCGGGGGGCCTGTTGAG. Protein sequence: CSARDWGRGGGPVE. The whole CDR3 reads CSARDWGRGGGPVEQFF.

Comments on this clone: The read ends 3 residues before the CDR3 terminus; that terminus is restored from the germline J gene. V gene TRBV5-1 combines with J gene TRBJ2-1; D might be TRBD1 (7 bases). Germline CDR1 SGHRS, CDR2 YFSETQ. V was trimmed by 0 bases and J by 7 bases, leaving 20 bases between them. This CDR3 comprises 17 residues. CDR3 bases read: TGCGCCAGCAGCTTGGAGGCACCAGGGGCAGGGGGGAATGAG. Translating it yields CASSLEAPGAGGNE. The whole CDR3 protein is CASSLEAPGAGGNEQFF.

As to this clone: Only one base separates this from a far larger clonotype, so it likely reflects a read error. This CDR3 reads CASSFRTGTYNEQFF. The sequenced CDR3 bases are TGTGCCAGCAGCTTTAGGACAGGGACTTACAATGAG. The chain carries TRBV7-9 and TRBJ2-1, with 8 bases lining up with TRBD1. With the read ending 3 residues before the CDR3 end, the germline J gene is used to fill in that end. The V segment lost 3 bases and the J segment 4 bases; nucleotides outside the gene matches: 5. The CDR3 is 15 amino acids. Germline CDR1 and CDR2: SEHNR and FQNEAQ (reference sequence).

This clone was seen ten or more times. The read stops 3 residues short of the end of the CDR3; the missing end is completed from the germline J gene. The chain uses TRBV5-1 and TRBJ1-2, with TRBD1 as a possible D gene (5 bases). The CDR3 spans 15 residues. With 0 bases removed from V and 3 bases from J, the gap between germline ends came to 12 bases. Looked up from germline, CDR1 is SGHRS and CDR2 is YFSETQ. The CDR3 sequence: CASSLAAGSDYGYTF. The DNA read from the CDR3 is TGCGCCAGCAGCTTGGCGGCAGGGTCGGACTATGGC. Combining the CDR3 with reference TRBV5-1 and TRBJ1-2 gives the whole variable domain KAGVTQTPRYLIKTRGQQVTLSCSPISGHRSVSWYQQTPGQGLQFLFEYFSETQRNKGNFPGRFSGRQFSNSRSEMNVSTLELGDSALYLCASSLAAGSDYGYTFGSGTRLTVV.